This T cell receptor (beta chain) came from a study of T cell repertoires in cytomegalovirus infection. The CDR3 has 14 residues. V was trimmed by 9 bases and J by 3 bases, leaving 14 bases between them. The V gene's germline CDR1 is LNHDA and CDR2 SQIVND (reference sequence). With regard to this clonotype: The antigen is unknown.

Study-level findings and limits: Identification of carriers of CMV plus the relevant HLA was achieved through cumulative public TCR beta family frequency. Ex vivo, HLA-C-restricted CMV-specific TCR beta clonotypes prevailed over the rest of the response.

TCRdb re-called the reads through MiXCR, storing one row per CDR3 protein. The sample includes about 740,000 distinct CDR3 sequences, around a third seen only once; the top ten take roughly 18%. The genes are TRBV19 and TRBJ1-4; D remains unclear. The receptor was isolated from a human donor in good health (CMV status not recorded). Some clones in this sample may be carry-over from other donors' samples. Sequenced here: cultured PBMCs, sampled from culture after CMV antigen stimulation. CDR3 in amino acids: CASQPVLANEKLFF. CDR3 DNA: TGTGCCAGCCAACCGGTGTTGGCTAATGAAAAACTGTTTTTT.